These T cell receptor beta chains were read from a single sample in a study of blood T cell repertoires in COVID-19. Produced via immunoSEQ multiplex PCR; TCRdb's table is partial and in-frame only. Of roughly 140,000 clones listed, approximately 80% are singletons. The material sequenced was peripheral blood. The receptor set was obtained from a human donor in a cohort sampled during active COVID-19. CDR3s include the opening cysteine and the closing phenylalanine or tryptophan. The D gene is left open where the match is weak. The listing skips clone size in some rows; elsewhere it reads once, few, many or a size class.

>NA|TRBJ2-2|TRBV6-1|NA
CASSEEPANTGELFF
TGTGCCAGCAGTGAAGAACCAGCGAACACCGGGGAGCTGTTTTTT
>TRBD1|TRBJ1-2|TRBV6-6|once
CASSYMGQGADGYTF
TGTGCCAGCAGTTACATGGGCCAGGGGGCGGATGGCTACACCTTC
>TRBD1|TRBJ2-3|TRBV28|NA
CASNRRGGRADTQYF
TGTGCCAGCAACAGGAGAGGGGGCCGTGCAGATACGCAGTATTTT
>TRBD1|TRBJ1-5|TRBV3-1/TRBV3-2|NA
CASSPLQGVNQPQHF
TGTGCCAGCAGCCCCTTACAGGGGGTTAACCAGCCCCAGCATTTT
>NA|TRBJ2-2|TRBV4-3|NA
CASSPGGANTGELFF
TGCGCCAGCAGCCCCGGGGGAGCGAACACCGGGGAGCTGTTTTTT
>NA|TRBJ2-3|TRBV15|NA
CATVMGTSTDTQYF
TGTGCCACCGTTATGGGGACTAGCACAGATACGCAGTATTTT
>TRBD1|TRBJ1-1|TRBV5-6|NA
CASGGQGARWNTEAFF
TGTGCCAGCGGGGGACAGGGGGCGCGATGGAACACTGAAGCTTTCTTT
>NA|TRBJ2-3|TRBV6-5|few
CASSNPGDPTDTQYF
TGTGCCAGCAGTAACCCGGGGGACCCCACAGATACGCAGTATTTT
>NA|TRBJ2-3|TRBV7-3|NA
CASSFRQAKQDTQYF
TGTGCCAGCAGCTTTAGACAGGCTAAACAAGATACGCAGTATTTT
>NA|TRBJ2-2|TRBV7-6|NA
CASSLAEANTGELFF
TGTGCCAGCAGCTTAGCTGAGGCGAACACCGGGGAGCTGTTTTTT